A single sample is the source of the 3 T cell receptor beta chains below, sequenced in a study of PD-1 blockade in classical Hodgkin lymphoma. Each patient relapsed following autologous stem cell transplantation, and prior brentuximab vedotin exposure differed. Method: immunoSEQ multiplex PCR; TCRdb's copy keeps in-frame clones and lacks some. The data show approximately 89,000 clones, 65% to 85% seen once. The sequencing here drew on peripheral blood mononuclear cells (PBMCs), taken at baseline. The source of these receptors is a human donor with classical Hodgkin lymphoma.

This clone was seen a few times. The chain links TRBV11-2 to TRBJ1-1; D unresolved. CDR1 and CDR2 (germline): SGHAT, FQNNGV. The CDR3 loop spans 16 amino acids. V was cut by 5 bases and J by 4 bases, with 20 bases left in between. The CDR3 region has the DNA TGTGCCAGCAGCCTCAACGGCCAGCACTCGGTCACTGAAGCTTTCTTT. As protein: CASSLNGQHSVTEAFF.

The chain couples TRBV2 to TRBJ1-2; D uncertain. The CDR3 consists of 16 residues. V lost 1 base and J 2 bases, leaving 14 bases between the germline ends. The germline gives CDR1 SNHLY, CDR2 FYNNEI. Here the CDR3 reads CASSEERLTTNYGYTF. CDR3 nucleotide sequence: TGTGCCAGCAGTGAAGAGAGATTGACGACCAACTATGGCTACACCTTC.

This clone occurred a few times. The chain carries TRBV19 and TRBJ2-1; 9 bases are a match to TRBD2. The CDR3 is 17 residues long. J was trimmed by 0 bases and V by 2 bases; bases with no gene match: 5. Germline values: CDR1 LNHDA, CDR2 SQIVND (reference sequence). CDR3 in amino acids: CASSISGSGSSYNEQFF. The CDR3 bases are TGTGCCAGTAGTATATCGGGTAGCGGGAGCTCCTACAATGAGCAGTTCTTC.